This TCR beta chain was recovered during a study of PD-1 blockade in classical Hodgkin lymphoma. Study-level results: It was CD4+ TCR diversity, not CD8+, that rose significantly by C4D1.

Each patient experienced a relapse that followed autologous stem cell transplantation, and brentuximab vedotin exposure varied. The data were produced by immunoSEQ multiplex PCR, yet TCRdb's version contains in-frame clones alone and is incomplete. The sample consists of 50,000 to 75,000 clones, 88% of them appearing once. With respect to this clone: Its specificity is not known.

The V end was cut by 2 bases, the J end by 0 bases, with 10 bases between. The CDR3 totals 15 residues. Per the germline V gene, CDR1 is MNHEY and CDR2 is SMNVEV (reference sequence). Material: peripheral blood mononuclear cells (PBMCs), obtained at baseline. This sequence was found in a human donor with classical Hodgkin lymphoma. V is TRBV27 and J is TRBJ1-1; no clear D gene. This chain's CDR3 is CASSLSYRVNTEAFF. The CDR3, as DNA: TGTGCCAGCAGTTTAAGTTATAGGGTGAACACTGAAGCTTTCTTT.